This passage covers 10 T cell receptor beta chains from one sample sequenced in a study of cytomegalovirus exposure and HLA in healthy donors. The PCR had 60 Vbeta and 13 Jbeta primers. Measured with immunoSEQ multiplex PCR; TCRdb has only the in-frame clones, and not every one. In the table there are 95,000 to 150,000 clones, roughly 80% of which are singletons. The sequencing input was PBMCs. The receptors were gathered from a man in his thirties or forties in good health and CMV-seronegative.

J is TRBJ2-7 and V is TRBV5-6; 8 bases match TRBD1. The germline gives CDR1 SGHDT, CDR2 YYEEEE. The J segment lost 5 bases and the V segment lost 3 bases, leaving 10 bases of the junction unmatched. The CDR3 length is 15 residues. The CDR3 sequence: CASSWRGQGGDEQYF. The CDR3 DNA reads TGTGCCAGCAGCTGGAGAGGACAGGGCGGTGACGAGCAGTACTTC.

The rearrangement links TRBV29-1 to TRBJ2-5; D gene ambiguous. Germline CDR1 SQVTM, CDR2 ANQGSEA. Trimming took off 4 bases at V and 0 bases at J, with 9 bases between the two ends. The CDR3 length is 13 residues. The CDR3 region has the DNA TGCAGCGTTGTACTGCCGTACCAAGAGACCCAGTACTTC. Translating gives CSVVLPYQETQYF.

The CDR3 reads CASSYSRLGTEAFF. The CDR3 DNA sequence: TGTGCCAGCAGTTACTCAAGACTTGGGACTGAAGCTTTCTTT. The chain is built from TRBV6-5 and TRBJ1-1; D remains unclear. Germline V gives CDR1 MNHEY, CDR2 SVGAGI. V was trimmed by 0 bases and J by 5 bases, leaving 10 bases between them. The CDR3 consists of 14 residues.

The chain employs TRBV6-5 and TRBJ1-1, with 8 positions matching TRBD1. V trimming: 8 bases; J trimming: 1 base; junction bases outside the gene matches: 9. Germline CDR1 and CDR2: MNHEY and SVGAGI. The CDR3 has 15 amino acids. The CDR3 DNA sequence: TGTGCCAGCCAAACCCAGGGGGCGAGGAACACTGAAGCTTTCTTT. Its translation is CASQTQGARNTEAFF.

This chain uses TRBV5-1 with TRBJ2-7; TRBD1 matches at 9 bases. The germline V gene encodes CDR1 SGHRS and CDR2 YFSETQ. This CDR3 comprises 14 residues. The V segment lost 0 bases and the J segment 6 bases; nucleotides outside the gene matches: 4. CDR3 protein: CASSLGDRVSEQYF. Written as DNA, the CDR3 is TGCGCCAGCAGCTTGGGGGACAGGGTGTCCGAGCAGTACTTC.

J is TRBJ1-5 and V is TRBV23-1; D remains unclear. TRBV23-1 is an ORF, and what it does is uncertain. This CDR3 is 18 amino acids long. V lost 1 base, J lost 0 bases, and 16 bases lay in between. This CDR3 reads CASSQYTRQVSSNQPQHF. The CDR3 DNA reads TGCGCCAGCAGTCAATATACCAGACAAGTGAGTAGCAATCAGCCCCAGCATTTT.

The V gene is TRBV7-2, the J gene TRBJ2-7, with 10 bases aligning to TRBD2. After removal of 5 bases from V and 5 bases from J, the junction contained 9 bases not matched to a gene. The CDR3 runs to 15 residues. Germline V gives CDR1 SGHTA, CDR2 FQGNSA. The CDR3 region has the DNA TGTGCCAGCAGCCGGACTAGCGGAAATATAAACGAGCAGTACTTC. Translating it yields CASSRTSGNINEQYF.

Worth noting for this clone: Additional DNA sequences in this sample encode the identical CDR3. The J gene is TRBJ2-2, the V gene TRBV9; 9 bases fit TRBD1. The J segment lost 7 bases and the V segment lost 2 bases, leaving 9 bases of the junction unmatched. CDR3 length equals 16 residues. Germline V gives CDR1 SGDLS, CDR2 YYNGEE. CDR3 protein: CASSVYTGGQGGELFF. The CDR3 region has the DNA TGTGCCAGCAGCGTGTATACAGGGGGCCAGGGCGGGGAGCTGTTTTTT.

The chain recombines TRBV6-5 with TRBJ2-3; 9 nucleotides match TRBD2. The trim removed 5 bases at V and 3 bases at J, leaving 6 bases unmatched. CDR3 size: 15 residues. The germline CDR1 and CDR2 sequences are MNHEY and SVGAGI. This chain's CDR3 is CASSAPGLATDTQYF. The CDR3 nucleotides read TGTGCCAGCAGTGCCCCGGGACTAGCAACAGATACGCAGTATTTT.

This chain links TRBV6-5 with TRBJ1-6; tentative D call: TRBD1 (5 bases). This CDR3 is built from 15 residues. Looked up from germline, CDR1 is MNHEY and CDR2 is SVGAGI. Deletions cut 5 bases from V and 7 bases from J, with 15 bases between. The CDR3 protein is CASSRQGRTNSPLHF. CDR3 nucleotides: TGTGCCAGCAGTAGGCAAGGCAGGACAAATTCACCCCTCCACTTT.